Given below is one T cell receptor beta chain in context. What it recognizes is unknown. A single base separates this from a much larger clone, so it may be a read error. Each CDR3 protein is one row after TCRdb ran MiXCR on the reads. The sample holds approximately 280,000 distinct CDR3 sequences, about 20% seen once. This entry belongs to a study of T cell repertoires in cytomegalovirus infection. Looking at the study overall: Public TCR beta signatures provided an indication of both CMV infection and a matching HLA type.

Study-wide results and limits: Clonotypes of TCR beta that were HLA-C-restricted and CMV-specific dominated the ex vivo response. Cumulative frequency of public TCR beta families picked out carriers of CMV plus the relevant HLA.

The CDR3 has 16 residues. CDR1 and CDR2 from the germline V gene are SGHVS and FNYEAQ. Sequenced material: cultured PBMCs, taken from culture after CMV antigen stimulation. The V and J genes are TRBV7-6 and TRBJ2-1; 8 bases are a match to TRBD2. The receptor's source is a human donor in good health (CMV status not recorded). Some clones in this sample may be carry-over from other donors' samples. This CDR3 is CSSSPSVGLAANEQFF. The CDR3 nucleotides read TGTTCCAGCAGCCCCTCGGTCGGACTAGCAGCCAATGAGCAGTTCTTC. Complete variable domain (other parts from reference TRBV7-6 and TRBJ2-1): GAGVSQSPRYKVTKRGQDVALRCDPISGHVSLYWYRQALGQGPEFLTYFNYEAQQDKSGLPNDRFSAERPEGSISTLTIQRTEQRDSAMYRCSSSPSVGLAANEQFFGPGTRLTVL.